This T cell receptor beta chain was sequenced in a study of OX40 agonist ivuxolimab in advanced cancers. In the study overall: Eligibility rules accepted prior anti-PD-1, anti-PD-L1 or anti-CTLA-4 therapy, and 35% to 40% had some.

The protocol was immunoSEQ multiplex PCR, while the TCRdb copy is restricted to in-frame clones and leaves out a portion. The sample has approximately 70,000 clones; around 93% are singletons. Looked up from germline, CDR1 is SGDLS and CDR2 is YYNGEE. This CDR3 has 15 amino acids. Trimming removed 4 bases from V and 1 base from J; junction bases left unmatched: 3. Notes on this clone: The antigen remains unidentified.

Findings and limits, study-wide: Low normalized T-cell clonal expansion was also seen in some nonresponders.

Samples of blood were obtained at baseline, on cycle 4 day 1, and on cycle 7 day 1. The chain recombines TRBV9 with TRBJ2-7, with 12 positions matching TRBD2. The sequence was collected from an adult with an advanced solid tumor such as melanoma, head and neck, liver or kidney cancer. The sequencing here drew on CD4+ or CD8+ T cells sorted from blood, taken in a trial of the OX40 agonist ivuxolimab. The CDR3 DNA reads TGTGCCAGCAGCCCCGGACTAGCGGGGTCCTACGAGCAGTACTTC. It codes for CASSPGLAGSYEQYF.